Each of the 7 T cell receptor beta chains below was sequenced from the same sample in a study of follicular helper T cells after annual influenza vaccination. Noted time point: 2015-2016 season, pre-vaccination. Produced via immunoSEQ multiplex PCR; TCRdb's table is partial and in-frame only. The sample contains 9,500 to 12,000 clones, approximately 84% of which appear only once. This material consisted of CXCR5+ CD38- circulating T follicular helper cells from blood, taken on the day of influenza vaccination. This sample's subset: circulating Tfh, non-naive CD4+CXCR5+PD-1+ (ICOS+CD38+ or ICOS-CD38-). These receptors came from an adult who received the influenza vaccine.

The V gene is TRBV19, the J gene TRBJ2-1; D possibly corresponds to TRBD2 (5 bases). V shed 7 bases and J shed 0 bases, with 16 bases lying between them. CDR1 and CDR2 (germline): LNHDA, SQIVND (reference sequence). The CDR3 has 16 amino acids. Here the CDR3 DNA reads TGTGCCAGTAATACTGGTTACGAGGGCTCCTACAATGAGCAGTTCTTC. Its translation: CASNTGYEGSYNEQFF.

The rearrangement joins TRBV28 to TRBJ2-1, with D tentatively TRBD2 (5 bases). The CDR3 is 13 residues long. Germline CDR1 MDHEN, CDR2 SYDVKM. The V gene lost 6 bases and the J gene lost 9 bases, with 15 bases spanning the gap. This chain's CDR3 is CASRSPGLVEQFF. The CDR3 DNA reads TGTGCCAGCAGGTCACCCGGACTTGTTGAGCAGTTCTTC.

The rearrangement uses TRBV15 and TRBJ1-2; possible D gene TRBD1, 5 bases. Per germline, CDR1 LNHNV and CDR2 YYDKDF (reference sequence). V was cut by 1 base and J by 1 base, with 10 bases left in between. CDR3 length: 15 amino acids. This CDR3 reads CATSRVLDSNYGYTF. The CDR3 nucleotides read TGTGCCACCAGCAGAGTTCTCGACAGTAACTATGGCTACACCTTC.

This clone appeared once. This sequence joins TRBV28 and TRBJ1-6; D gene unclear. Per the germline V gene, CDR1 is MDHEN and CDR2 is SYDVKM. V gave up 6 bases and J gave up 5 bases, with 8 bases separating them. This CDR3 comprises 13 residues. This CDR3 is CASSHNHNSPLHF. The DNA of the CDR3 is TGTGCCAGCAGCCATAATCATAATTCACCCCTCCACTTT.

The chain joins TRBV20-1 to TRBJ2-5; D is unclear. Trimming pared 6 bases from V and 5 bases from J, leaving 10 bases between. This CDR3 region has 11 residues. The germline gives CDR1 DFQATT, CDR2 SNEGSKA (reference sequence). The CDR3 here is CSALEVETQYF. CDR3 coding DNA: TGCAGTGCCCTGGAAGTGGAGACCCAGTACTTC.

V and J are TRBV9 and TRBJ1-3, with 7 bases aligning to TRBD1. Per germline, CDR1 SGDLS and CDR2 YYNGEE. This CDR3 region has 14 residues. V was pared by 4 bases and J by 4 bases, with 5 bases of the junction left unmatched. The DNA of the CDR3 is TGTGCCAGCAGCCAGACAGGGCCCGGAAACACCATATATTTT. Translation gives CASSQTGPGNTIYF.

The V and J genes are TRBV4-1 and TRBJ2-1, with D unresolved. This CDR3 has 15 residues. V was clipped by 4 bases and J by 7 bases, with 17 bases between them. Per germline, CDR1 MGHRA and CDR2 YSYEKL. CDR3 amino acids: CASSRYYSNGNEQFF. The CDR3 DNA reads TGCGCCAGCAGCCGCTACTACTCAAATGGAAATGAGCAGTTCTTC.